This TCR beta chain was captured by sequencing in a study of Graves' ophthalmopathy and Graves' hyperthyroidism. The wider study: The blood sample was drawn at first diagnosis and before any treatment.

The CDR3 is 13 amino acids. Looked up from germline, CDR1 is SEHNR and CDR2 is FQNEAQ (reference sequence). The germline V and J ends were trimmed by 5 bases and 1 base, with 9 bases remaining between them. Ophthalmopathy donors showed moderate-to-severe activity, CAS ≥3, NOSPECS ≥4 and a duration under 3 months. This clonotype was found a few times. Its antigen is unidentified. RNA transcripts provided the template for amplifying TCR beta CDR3 regions. After a first-round RT-PCR with HTBI primers, a second-round multiplex PCR was run. TCRdb recomputed calls from the multiplex PCR reads with MiXCR, one row per CDR3 protein. The repertoire holds about 740,000 distinct CDR3 sequences, with approximately 40% as singletons. Study-wide results and limits: Using a 13-signature model, the authors split ophthalmopathy from stable hyperthyroidism, with roughly 90% sensitivity and 75% to 82% specificity.

Sample: peripheral blood. The receptor's source is an adult man with Graves' ophthalmopathy. V and J are TRBV7-9 and TRBJ2-7; D call uncertain. CDR3 amino acids: CASSPGESYEQYF. The CDR3 coding sequence is TGTGCCAGCAGCCCTGGGGAATCCTACGAGCAGTACTTC. Together with reference TRBV7-9 and TRBJ2-7, the CDR3 gives the full variable domain: DTGVSQNPRHKITKRGQNVTFRCDPISEHNRLYWYRQTLGQGPEFLTYFQNEAQLEKSRLLSDRFSAERPKGSFSTLEIQRTEQGDSAMYLCASSPGESYEQYFGPGTRLTVT.